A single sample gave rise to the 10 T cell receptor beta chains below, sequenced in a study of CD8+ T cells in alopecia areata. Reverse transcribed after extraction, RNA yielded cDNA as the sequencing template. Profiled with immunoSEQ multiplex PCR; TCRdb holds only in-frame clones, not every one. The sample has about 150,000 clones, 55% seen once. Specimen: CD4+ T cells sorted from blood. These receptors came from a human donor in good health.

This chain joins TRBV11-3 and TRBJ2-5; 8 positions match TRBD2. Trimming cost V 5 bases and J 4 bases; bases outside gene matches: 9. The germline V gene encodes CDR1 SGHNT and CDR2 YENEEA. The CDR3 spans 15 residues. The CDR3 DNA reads TGTGCCAGCAGCCCGGGACTAGGTCTTCGAGAGACCCAGTACTTC. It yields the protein CASSPGLGLRETQYF.

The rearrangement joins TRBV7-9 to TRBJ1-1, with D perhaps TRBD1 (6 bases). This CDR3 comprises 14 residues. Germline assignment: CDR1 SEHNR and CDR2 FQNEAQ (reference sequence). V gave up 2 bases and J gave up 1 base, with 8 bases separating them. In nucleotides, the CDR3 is TGTGCCAGCAGCTTATCGACAGGGAACACTGAAGCTTTCTTT. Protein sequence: CASSLSTGNTEAFF.

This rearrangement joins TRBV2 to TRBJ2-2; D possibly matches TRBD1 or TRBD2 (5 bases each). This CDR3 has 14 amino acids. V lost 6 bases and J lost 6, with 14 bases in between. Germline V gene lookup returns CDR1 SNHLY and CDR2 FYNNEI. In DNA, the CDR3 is TGTGCCAGCAGGACCGGGACGTCAGCCGGGGAGCTGTTTTTT. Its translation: CASRTGTSAGELFF. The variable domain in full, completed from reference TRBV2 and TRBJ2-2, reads EPEVTQTPSHQVTQMGQEVILRCVPISNHLYFYWYRQILGQKVEFLVSFYNNEISEKSEIFDDQFSVERPDGSNFTLKIRSTKLEDSAMYFCASRTGTSAGELFFGEGSRLTVL.

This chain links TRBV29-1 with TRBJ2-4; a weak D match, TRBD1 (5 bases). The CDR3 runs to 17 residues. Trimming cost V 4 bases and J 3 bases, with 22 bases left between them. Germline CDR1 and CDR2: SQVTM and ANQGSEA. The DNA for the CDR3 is TGCAGCGTTGCTAGGACCGCGCAGGACAAAGGCAAAAACATTCAGTACTTC. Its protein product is CSVARTAQDKGKNIQYF.

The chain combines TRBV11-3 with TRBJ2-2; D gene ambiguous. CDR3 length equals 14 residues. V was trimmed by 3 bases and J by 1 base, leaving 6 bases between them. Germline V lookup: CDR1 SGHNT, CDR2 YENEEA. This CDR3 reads CASSLEGNTGELFF. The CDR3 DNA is TGTGCCAGCAGCTTGGAAGGGAACACCGGGGAGCTGTTTTTT.

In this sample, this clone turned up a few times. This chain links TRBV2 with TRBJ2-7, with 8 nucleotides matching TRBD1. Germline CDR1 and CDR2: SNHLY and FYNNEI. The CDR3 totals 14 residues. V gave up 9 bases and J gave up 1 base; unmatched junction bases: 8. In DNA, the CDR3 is TGTGCCAGGCAACCGGGACAGGCTTCCTACGAGCAGTACTTC. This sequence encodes CARQPGQASYEQYF.

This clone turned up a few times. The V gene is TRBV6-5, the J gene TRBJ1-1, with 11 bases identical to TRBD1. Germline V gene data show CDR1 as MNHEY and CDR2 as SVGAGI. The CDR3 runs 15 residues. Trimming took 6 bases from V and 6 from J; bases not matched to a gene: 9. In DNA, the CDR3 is TGTGCCAGCAGGCTCCGGGACAGGGGGATGGCTGAAGCTTTCTTT. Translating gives CASRLRDRGMAEAFF.

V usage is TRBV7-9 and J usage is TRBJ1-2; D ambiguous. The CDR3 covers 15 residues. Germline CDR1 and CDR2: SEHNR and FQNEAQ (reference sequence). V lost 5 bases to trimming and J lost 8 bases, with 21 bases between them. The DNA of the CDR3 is TGTGCCAGCAGCAGATCGACGTTGGCCCCCAAAGGCTACACCTTC. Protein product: CASSRSTLAPKGYTF.

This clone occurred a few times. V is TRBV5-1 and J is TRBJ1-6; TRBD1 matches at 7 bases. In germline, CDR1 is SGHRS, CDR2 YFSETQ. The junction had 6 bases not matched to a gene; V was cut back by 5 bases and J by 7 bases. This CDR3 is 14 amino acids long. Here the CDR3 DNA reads TGCGCCAGCAGGACCGGGACAGCGAATTCACCCCTCCACTTT. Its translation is CASRTGTANSPLHF.

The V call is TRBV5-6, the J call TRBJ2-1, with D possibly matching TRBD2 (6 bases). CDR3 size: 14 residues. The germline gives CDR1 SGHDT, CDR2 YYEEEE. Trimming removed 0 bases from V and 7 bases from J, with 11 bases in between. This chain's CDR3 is CASSLDWGENEQFF. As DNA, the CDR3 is TGTGCCAGCAGCTTGGACTGGGGGGAGAATGAGCAGTTCTTC.